What follows are 14 T cell receptor beta chains derived from one specimen sequenced in a study of blood T cell repertoires in COVID-19. Profiling relied on immunoSEQ multiplex PCR, and the TCRdb table lists in-frame clones only, not all of them. The sample shows a few hundred thousand clones, around four fifths of them seen only once. The source material was peripheral blood. The receptor source for this set is a woman in her 70s with COVID-19, enrolled during active disease.

The chain is built from TRBV24-1 and TRBJ2-1; D gene ambiguous. This CDR3 region has 13 residues. V dropped 5 bases and J dropped 0 bases, with 4 bases sitting between them. Germline V gene lookup returns CDR1 KGHDR and CDR2 SFDVKD. The CDR3 is CATSAYSYNEQFF. CDR3 nucleotides: TGTGCCACCAGTGCTTACTCCTACAATGAGCAGTTCTTC.

This chain joins TRBV28 and TRBJ1-2; a weak D match, TRBD1 (6 bases). CDR3 size: 11 residues. Between the trimmed V and J ends, which lost 6 bases and 7 bases, there was a span of 9 bases. Germline assignment: CDR1 MDHEN and CDR2 SYDVKM. In nucleotides, the CDR3 is TGTGCCAGCAGCAACAGGGTTGGCTACACCTTC. This encodes CASSNRVGYTF.

Only one count was recorded for this clone. The rearrangement joins TRBV5-5 to TRBJ1-4; unclear D gene. The CDR3 is 14 residues long. The germline gives CDR1 SGHKS, CDR2 YYEKEE (reference sequence). V lost 3 bases and J 5 bases, leaving 11 bases between the germline ends. CDR3 sequence (DNA): TGTGCCAGCAGCTCTTGGACGGGGAATGAAAAACTGTTTTTT. It codes for CASSSWTGNEKLFF.

J is TRBJ1-4 and V is TRBV28, with D maybe TRBD1 (5 bases). Trimming shortened V by 6 bases and J by 7 bases, and 12 bases separated the two germline ends. This CDR3 comprises 13 residues. CDR1 MDHEN and CDR2 SYDVKM come from the germline V gene. CDR3 amino acids: CASREGKAEKLFF. CDR3 nucleotide sequence: TGTGCCAGCAGGGAGGGGAAGGCTGAAAAACTGTTTTTT. The full variable domain, with the rest looked up from reference TRBV28 and TRBJ1-4, is DVKVTQSSRYLVKRTGEKVFLECVQDMDHENMFWYRQDPGLGLRLIYFSYDVKMKEKGDIPEGYSVSREKKERFSLILESASTNQTSMYLCASREGKAEKLFFGSGTQLSVL.

V usage is TRBV7-8 and J usage is TRBJ1-2; possibly TRBD1 for D (5 bases). The germline gives CDR1 SGHVS, CDR2 FQNEAQ. The CDR3 spans 15 residues. The germline V and J ends were trimmed by 5 bases and 0 bases, with 13 bases remaining between them. For the CDR3, the DNA is TGTGCCAGCAGCACATCGACAGTGCCTAACTATGGCTACACCTTC. This sequence encodes CASSTSTVPNYGYTF.

Worth noting for this clone: The same CDR3 also results from other DNA sequences found in this sample. The V gene is TRBV29-1, the J gene TRBJ2-1; D gene uncertain. Trimming stripped 4 bases from V and 7 bases from J, with 5 bases between. Germline CDR1 is SQVTM and CDR2 is ANQGSEA. CDR3 size: 10 residues. The chain's CDR3 is CSVVYNEQFF. In nucleotides, the CDR3 is TGCAGCGTTGTATATAATGAGCAGTTCTTC.

The chain employs TRBV3-1 (or the pseudogene TRBV3-2) and TRBJ1-6, with 11 nucleotides matching TRBD1. The CDR3 is made up of 15 amino acids. Trimming took 4 bases from V and 7 from J; bases not matched to a gene: 3. Looked up from germline, CDR1 is LGHDT and CDR2 is YNNKEL (reference sequence). The CDR3 spells CASSLGQGVNSPLHF. The CDR3, as DNA: TGTGCCAGCAGCCTGGGACAGGGGGTAAATTCACCCCTCCACTTT.

The V call is TRBV10-3, the J call TRBJ2-1; 7 nucleotides line up with TRBD2. Germline values: CDR1 ENHRY, CDR2 SYGVKD. J lost 12 bases, V lost 3 bases, and 14 bases had no gene match. CDR3 size: 15 residues. CDR3 DNA sequence: TGTGCCATCAGTGACTACCAAGTGGCGGGAGAACCGCAGTTCTTC. Translating it yields CAISDYQVAGEPQFF.

This chain joins TRBV14 and TRBJ2-3, with 14 bases that match TRBD2. Germline V gives CDR1 SGHDN, CDR2 FVKESK. The V gene end was trimmed by 3 bases and the J gene end by 8 bases; junction bases not matched to a gene: 7. This CDR3 contains 16 residues. CDR3 DNA: TGTGCCAGCAGCCATAATATGGGACTAGCGGGAGCTACGCAGTATTTT. This sequence encodes CASSHNMGLAGATQYF.

The V and J genes are TRBV3-1 (or the pseudogene TRBV3-2) and TRBJ2-1, with 9 bases fitting TRBD2. The CDR3 has 14 residues. CDR1 is LGHDT and CDR2 is YNNKEL in the germline V gene (reference sequence). Trimming took 4 bases from V and 4 from J; bases not matched to a gene: 2. CDR3 nucleotide sequence: TGTGCCAGCAGCCTGAGCGGGAGGTACAATGAGCAGTTCTTC. Protein: CASSLSGRYNEQFF.

The chain employs TRBV30 and TRBJ1-4; 8 nucleotides match TRBD1. Per germline, CDR1 GTSNPN and CDR2 SVGIG (reference sequence). The CDR3 is 15 residues long. J gave up 0 bases and V 3 bases, and 3 bases lay outside the gene matches. This CDR3 reads CAWRRTGTTNEKLFF. CDR3 DNA: TGTGCCTGGAGAAGGACAGGGACAACTAATGAAAAACTGTTTTTT.

The rearrangement uses TRBV7-6 and TRBJ1-5; TRBD1 matches 10 bases. The CDR3 covers 17 residues. V shed 5 bases, J shed 1 base, and the junction held 8 bases outside the gene matches. Germline values: CDR1 SGHVS, CDR2 FNYEAQ. CDR3 sequence: CASSPLRDRGSNQPQHF. CDR3 bases: TGTGCCAGCAGCCCCCTAAGGGACAGGGGAAGCAATCAGCCCCAGCATTTT.

The rearrangement links TRBV6-1 to TRBJ1-1; D call uncertain. Trimming pared 4 bases from V and 1 base from J, leaving 16 bases between. CDR3 length: 16 residues. Germline V gene lookup returns CDR1 MNHNS and CDR2 SASEGT. CDR3 sequence: CASSGGSGVGNTEAFF. The CDR3 nucleotides read TGTGCCAGCAGTGGAGGAAGTGGAGTGGGGAACACTGAAGCTTTCTTT.

The DNA for the CDR3 is TGTGCCACCTCCACAGCGGGATCTAGCACAGATACGCAGTATTTT. Its translation: CATSTAGSSTDTQYF. The chain carries TRBV24-1 and TRBJ2-3, with 7 nucleotides matching TRBD2. The CDR3 runs 15 residues. V was clipped by 9 bases and J by 0 bases; unmatched bases: 8. The germline gives CDR1 KGHDR, CDR2 SFDVKD.